This T cell receptor beta chain emerged from a study of cytomegalovirus exposure and HLA in healthy donors. General study points: A few of the chains that were CMV-associated were confirmed in vitro to be specific for CMV antigens.

The germline V gene encodes CDR1 MGHDK and CDR2 SYGVNS. This CDR3 has 13 residues. The trim removed 1 base at V and 10 bases at J, leaving 4 bases unmatched. A word on this clone: The antigen is not known.

Primers included in the PCR were 60 Vbeta and 13 Jbeta primers. The method was immunoSEQ multiplex PCR; TCRdb's version includes in-frame clones alone and lacks a portion of them. This sample has around 200,000 clones, with 74% found just once. Material for sequencing was PBMCs. This rearrangement joins TRBV25-1 to TRBJ2-1, with 7 positions matching TRBD2. This TCR was recovered from a woman in her twenties or thirties in good health and CMV-seropositive. In nucleotides, the CDR3 is TGTGCCAGCAGTGAATGGGAGGGGCGAGAGCAGTTCTTC. Translated: CASSEWEGREQFF.